The 21 T cell receptor beta chains reported below all come from one sample, sequenced in a study of blood T cell repertoires in COVID-19. TCRdb keeps only in-frame clones here, not all; method: immunoSEQ multiplex PCR. The sample consists of a few hundred thousand clones, 89% of them appearing once. Sample: peripheral blood. These TCRs come from a man aged 50 or older with acute or convalescent COVID-19.

This clone was recorded only once. V usage is TRBV29-1 and J usage is TRBJ2-3, with TRBD2 matching 9 bases. The CDR3 is 17 amino acids. After removal of 4 bases from V and 0 bases from J, the junction contained 11 bases not matched to a gene. Germline loops: CDR1 SQVTM, CDR2 ANQGSEA. The CDR3 DNA follows: TGCAGCGTTGGGCGGGGGGGTGCCTACTCTAGCACAGATACGCAGTATTTT. This sequence encodes CSVGRGGAYSSTDTQYF.

The J gene is TRBJ1-5, the V gene TRBV2, with D perhaps matching TRBD1 (6 bases). The germline V and J ends were trimmed by 5 bases and 2 bases, with 13 bases remaining between them. This CDR3 contains 15 residues. Germline loops: CDR1 SNHLY, CDR2 FYNNEI. The CDR3: CASSRDMTGNQPQHF. For the CDR3, the DNA is TGTGCCAGCAGTCGGGACATGACGGGCAATCAGCCCCAGCATTTT.

This chain joins TRBV7-9 and TRBJ1-4, with TRBD1 matching over 9 bases. CDR1 is SEHNR and CDR2 is FQNEAQ in the germline V gene (reference sequence). Unmatched junction bases numbered 6, after V lost 5 bases and J lost 8 bases. The CDR3 loop spans 14 amino acids. CDR3 protein: CASSMTGGGEKLFF. The CDR3 DNA reads as TGTGCCAGCAGCATGACAGGGGGAGGCGAAAAACTGTTTTTT.

This clone came up once. This chain joins TRBV3-1 (or the pseudogene TRBV3-2) and TRBJ1-3; D unclear. CDR1 and CDR2 (germline): LGHDT, YNNKEL (reference sequence). V gave up 0 bases and J gave up 0 bases, with 12 bases separating them. The CDR3 consists of 17 residues. The CDR3 reads CASSQDGDRGSGNTIYF. The CDR3 bases are TGTGCCAGCAGCCAAGATGGAGACCGAGGCTCTGGAAACACCATATATTTT.

This clone was observed a single time. The chain recombines TRBV18 with TRBJ2-5; 7 positions agree with TRBD1. CDR3 length: 14 amino acids. Germline values: CDR1 KGHSH, CDR2 LQKENI. The ends lost 2 bases at V and 5 bases at J; junction bases unmatched: 5. In nucleotides, the CDR3 is TGTGCCAGCTCACCAACCGACAGGGCCGAGACCCAGTACTTC. Translating it yields CASSPTDRAETQYF.

The CDR3 region is CAWTLRGGTTDTQYF. CDR3 in DNA: TGTGCCTGGACCTTACGGGGGGGGACCACAGATACGCAGTATTTT. The chain carries TRBV30 and TRBJ2-3; 8 bases align to TRBD2. The junction had 8 bases not matched to a gene; V was cut back by 4 bases and J by 2 bases. The CDR3 extends over 15 amino acids. Germline lookup yields CDR1 GTSNPN and CDR2 SVGIG (reference sequence).

This rearrangement joins TRBV10-3 to TRBJ2-1, with TRBD1 identical over 8 bases. The CDR3 has 16 amino acids. Per germline, CDR1 ENHRY and CDR2 SYGVKD. V was clipped by 2 bases and J by 3 bases; unmatched bases: 6. The CDR3 DNA sequence: TGTGCCATCAGTGAGCCCAGGACAGGGTTCTACAATGAGCAGTTCTTC. It specifies CAISEPRTGFYNEQFF.

This sequence joins TRBV2 and TRBJ2-1, with a possible D match to TRBD2 (6 bases). CDR3 length: 14 amino acids. V was clipped by 5 bases and J by 8 bases, with 16 bases between them. The V gene's germline CDR1 is SNHLY and CDR2 FYNNEI. The CDR3 sequence: CASSRDGAGHEQFF. CDR3 sequence (DNA): TGTGCCAGCAGTCGGGACGGGGCGGGGCATGAGCAGTTCTTC.

The chain recombines TRBV7-9 with TRBJ2-7; TRBD1 is a possible D gene (6 bases). This CDR3 spans 14 amino acids. Germline V lookup: CDR1 SEHNR, CDR2 FQNEAQ (reference sequence). The germline V and J ends were trimmed by 5 bases and 1 base, with 12 bases remaining between them. The CDR3: CASSAGTNSYEQYF. The DNA for the CDR3 is TGTGCCAGCAGCGCCGGGACAAATTCCTACGAGCAGTACTTC.

This clone was detected only once. J is TRBJ1-3 and V is TRBV3-1 (or the pseudogene TRBV3-2); D remains unclear. The CDR3 spans 16 residues. Per the germline V gene, CDR1 is LGHDT and CDR2 is YNNKEL (reference sequence). Trimming took off 0 bases at V and 10 bases at J, with 19 bases between the two ends. The DNA of the CDR3 is TGTGCCAGCAGCCAAGATACGGCAATCGAGGGTACTACCATATATTTT. It encodes CASSQDTAIEGTTIYF.

The V and J genes are TRBV18 and TRBJ2-2; D not certain. This CDR3 contains 16 residues. Per the germline V gene, CDR1 is KGHSH and CDR2 is LQKENI. V was shortened by 3 bases and J by 8 bases, with 19 bases between the two germline ends. The CDR3: CASSPKGPITEGELFF. The CDR3 nucleotides are TGTGCCAGCTCACCGAAAGGCCCTATTACAGAGGGGGAGCTGTTTTTT.

This chain uses TRBV9 with TRBJ2-1; TRBD2 matches at 11 bases. Germline trimming cut 0 bases from V and 4 bases from J; bases unmatched to any gene: 3. The CDR3 covers 16 residues. In germline, CDR1 is SGDLS, CDR2 YYNGEE. The CDR3 DNA is TGTGCCAGCAGCGTAGACCTAGCGGGGGGTTACAATGAGCAGTTCTTC. Translating gives CASSVDLAGGYNEQFF.

The chain joins TRBV5-1 to TRBJ1-1; possible D gene TRBD1, 6 bases. The germline gives CDR1 SGHRS, CDR2 YFSETQ. The V end was cut by 1 base, the J end by 3 bases, with 10 bases between. This CDR3 contains 14 residues. In nucleotides, the CDR3 is TGCGCCAGCAGCTTGCAGGGGCAGGACACTGAAGCTTTCTTT. Its translation: CASSLQGQDTEAFF.

The chain uses TRBV19 and TRBJ2-5; TRBD1 matches at 9 bases. Germline CDR1 and CDR2: LNHDA and SQIVND (reference sequence). The CDR3 runs 14 residues. Germline trimming cut 5 bases from V and 5 bases from J; bases unmatched to any gene: 6. Here the CDR3 reads CASSATGGRETQYF. For the CDR3, the DNA is TGTGCCAGTAGTGCCACAGGGGGCAGGGAGACCCAGTACTTC.

This chain uses TRBV11-2 with TRBJ1-2; D ambiguous. Germline assignment: CDR1 SGHAT and CDR2 FQNNGV. V gave up 5 bases and J gave up 7 bases, with 14 bases separating them. The CDR3 has 13 amino acids. CDR3: CASSPSGVGGYTF. CDR3 nucleotide sequence: TGTGCCAGCAGCCCAAGTGGAGTAGGTGGCTACACCTTC.

This clone was observed once. This chain uses TRBV12-3 or TRBV12-4 with TRBJ1-2; 9 bases map to TRBD1. The CDR3 runs to 13 residues. J gave up 4 bases and V 6 bases, and 3 bases lay outside the gene matches. The CDR3 bases are TGTGCCAGCAGCCGGACAGGGGCCTATGGCTACACCTTC. Its translation is CASSRTGAYGYTF.

This rearrangement joins TRBV7-8 to TRBJ2-7, with 11 bases matching TRBD1. The V segment lost 5 bases and the J segment 2 bases; nucleotides outside the gene matches: 8. The CDR3 runs to 16 residues. Germline-derived CDR1 and CDR2 are SGHVS and FQNEAQ. The CDR3, as DNA: TGTGCCAGCAGCACCGCGCGGGACAGGGGGGCCTACGAGCAGTACTTC. This codes for CASSTARDRGAYEQYF.

The J gene is TRBJ1-1, the V gene TRBV7-9; no reliable D call. Trimming left V 2 bases short and J 0 bases short, with 7 bases between. The length of the CDR3 is 14 residues. From germline, CDR1 is SEHNR and CDR2 FQNEAQ (reference sequence). Here the CDR3 DNA reads TGTGCCAGCAGCTTACAGGCCATGAACACTGAAGCTTTCTTT. It yields the protein CASSLQAMNTEAFF.

The chain couples TRBV27 to TRBJ1-1, with no clear D. With 6 bases removed from V and 1 base from J, the gap between germline ends came to 9 bases. Germline-derived CDR1 and CDR2 are MNHEY and SMNVEV (reference sequence). This CDR3 spans 13 amino acids. In DNA form, the CDR3 reads TGTGCCAGCAGCCCACACCCGAACACTGAAGCTTTCTTT. This gives the protein CASSPHPNTEAFF.

This clone occurred once. The chain has TRBV6-5 and TRBJ2-7; 7 nucleotides match TRBD2. The length of the CDR3 is 14 residues. Germline assignment: CDR1 MNHEY and CDR2 SVGAGI. V was pared by 7 bases and J by 2 bases, with 8 bases of the junction left unmatched. DNA for the CDR3: TGTGCCAGCATCTCGGGGGGTGTTGCCTACGAGCAGTACTTC. Translation: CASISGGVAYEQYF.

The chain has TRBV6-5 and TRBJ2-5, with a tentative D call TRBD2 (6 bases). Germline loops: CDR1 MNHEY, CDR2 SVGAGI. Trimming took 10 bases from V and 1 from J, leaving 19 bases between them. There are 15 residues in the CDR3. In DNA, the CDR3 is TGTGCCACCGCTATGGAGGGCAGCCCCCAAGAGACCCAGTACTTC. It encodes CATAMEGSPQETQYF.